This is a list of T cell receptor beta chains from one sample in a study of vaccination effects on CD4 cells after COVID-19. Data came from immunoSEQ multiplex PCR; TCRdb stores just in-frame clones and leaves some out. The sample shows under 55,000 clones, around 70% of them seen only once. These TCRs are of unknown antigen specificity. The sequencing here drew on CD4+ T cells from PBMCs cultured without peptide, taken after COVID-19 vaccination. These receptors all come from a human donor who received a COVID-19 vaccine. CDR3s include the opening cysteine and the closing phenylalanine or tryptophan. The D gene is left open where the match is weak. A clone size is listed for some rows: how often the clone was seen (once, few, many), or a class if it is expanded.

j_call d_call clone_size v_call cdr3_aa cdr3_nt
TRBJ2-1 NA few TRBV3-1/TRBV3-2 CASSQDTVGSYNEQFF TGTGCCAGCAGCCAAGATACGGTAGGCTCCTACAATGAGCAGTTCTTC
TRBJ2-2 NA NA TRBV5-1 CASSLGRGLNTGELFF TGCGCCAGCAGCTTGGGGCGCGGTTTGAACACCGGGGAGCTGTTTTTT
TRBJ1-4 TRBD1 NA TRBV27 CASSSAGTGEKLFF TGTGCCAGCAGTTCTGCCGGGACAGGGGAAAAACTGTTTTTT
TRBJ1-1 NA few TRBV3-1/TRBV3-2 CASSPRGLIQHTEAFF TGTGCCAGCAGCCCCAGGGGCCTCATACAGCACACTGAAGCTTTCTTT
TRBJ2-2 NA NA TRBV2 CASSEIWGSGGTGELFF TGTGCCAGCAGTGAAATTTGGGGGAGTGGGGGAACCGGGGAGCTGTTTTTT
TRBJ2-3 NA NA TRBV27 CASSLKGSSTDTQYF TGTGCCAGCAGTTTAAAAGGGTCTAGCACAGATACGCAGTATTTT
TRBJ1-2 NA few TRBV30 CAWSPGAGYGYTF TGTGCCTGGAGCCCTGGGGCAGGCTATGGCTACACCTTC
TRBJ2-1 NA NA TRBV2 CASSLRGGVTSEQFF TGTGCCAGCAGTCTCAGGGGTGGGGTAACAAGTGAGCAGTTCTTC
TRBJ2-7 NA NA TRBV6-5 CASSRGLTLYEQYF TGTGCCAGCAGTCGGGGACTGACCCTCTACGAGCAGTACTTC
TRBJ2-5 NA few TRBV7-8 CASSLAQQETQYF TGTGCCAGCAGCTTAGCACAGCAAGAGACCCAGTACTTC
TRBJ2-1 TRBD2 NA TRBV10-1 CASSKGVAGADEQFF TGCGCCAGCAGTAAGGGGGTAGCGGGAGCTGATGAGCAGTTCTTC
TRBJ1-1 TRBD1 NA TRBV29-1 CSVGGQAMNTEAFF TGCAGCGTTGGTGGACAGGCAATGAACACTGAAGCTTTCTTT
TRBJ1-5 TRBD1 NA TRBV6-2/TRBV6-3 CASSYVQGATFDQPQHF TGTGCCAGCAGTTACGTCCAGGGGGCCACCTTCGATCAGCCCCAGCATTTT
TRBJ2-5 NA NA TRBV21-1 CASSRPHRQGRETQYF TGTGCCAGCAGCAGACCCCATCGACAGGGTCGGGAGACCCAGTACTTC
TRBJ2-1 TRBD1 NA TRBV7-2 CASSGPGQGAYGNEQFF TGTGCCAGCAGCGGGCCGGGACAGGGGGCTTATGGGAATGAGCAGTTCTTC
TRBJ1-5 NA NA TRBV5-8 CASSPYNQPQHF TGTGCCAGCAGCCCTTACAATCAGCCCCAGCATTTT
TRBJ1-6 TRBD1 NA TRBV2 CARGQGLYSPLHF TGTGCCAGAGGACAGGGTCTTTATTCACCCCTCCACTTT
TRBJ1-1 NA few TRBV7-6 CASSLQGDTEAFF TGTGCCAGCAGCTTGCAGGGCGACACTGAAGCTTTCTTT
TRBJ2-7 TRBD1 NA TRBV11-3 CASSLGQGGREQYF TGTGCCAGCAGCTTAGGACAGGGTGGAAGGGAGCAGTACTTC
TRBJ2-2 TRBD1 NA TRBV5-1 CASSLDGTGVGELFF TGCGCCAGCAGCTTGGACGGGACAGGGGTCGGGGAGCTGTTTTTT
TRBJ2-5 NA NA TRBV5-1 CASSPAGEVGETQYF TGCGCCAGCAGCCCCGCAGGGGAGGTGGGAGAGACCCAGTACTTC
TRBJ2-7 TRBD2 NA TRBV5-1 CASSLGGGTEQYF TGCGCCAGCAGCTTGGGGGGGGGAACGGAGCAGTACTTC
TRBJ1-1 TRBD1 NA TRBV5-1 CASSTGGRSGTEAFF TGCGCCAGCAGCACAGGGGGTAGATCAGGCACTGAAGCTTTCTTT
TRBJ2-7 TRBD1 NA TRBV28 CASSSAGTGSHEQYF TGTGCCAGCAGTTCCGCCGGGACAGGGTCGCACGAGCAGTACTTC